This TCR beta chain was recovered during a study of T cells in narcolepsy. On the study more broadly: Donors had narcolepsy type 1 or type 2, or were healthy controls. Study results and limitations: Same-patient CSF and blood CD4+ T cell clonotypes included HCRT-specific and TRIB2-specific autoreactive ones. Autoreactive clone sequences were missing from some blood memory CD4+ repertoires. Healthy controls reportedly lacked the autoreactive clonotypes serially found in patients' blood.

Note on this clone: Its cognate antigen is unknown.

Method: immunoSEQ multiplex PCR; TCRdb's copy keeps in-frame clones and lacks some. Here the sample spans 32,000 or so clones, around four fifths being singletons. Germline V lookup: CDR1 MDHEN, CDR2 SYDVKM. This CDR3 contains 16 residues. Trimming took off 3 bases at V and 0 bases at J, with 11 bases between the two ends. This receptor was taken from a human donor with narcolepsy. The specimen was CD45RA- memory CD4+ T cells from PBMCs. The V and J genes are TRBV28 and TRBJ1-4; D possibly corresponds to TRBD1 (5 bases). The CDR3 here is CASSFGRDATNEKLFF. The DNA for the CDR3 is TGTGCCAGCAGTTTCGGCAGGGACGCAACTAATGAAAAACTGTTTTTT.